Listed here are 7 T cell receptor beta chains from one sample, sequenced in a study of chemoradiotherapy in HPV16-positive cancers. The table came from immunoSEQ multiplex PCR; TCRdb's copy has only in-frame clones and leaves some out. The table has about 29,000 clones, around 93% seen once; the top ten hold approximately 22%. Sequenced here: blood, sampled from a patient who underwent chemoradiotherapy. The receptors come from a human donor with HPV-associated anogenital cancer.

CDR3 DNA sequence: TGTGCCAGCAGCCCAGATGGACAGGGTGGTGGCTACACCTTC. As protein: CASSPDGQGGGYTF. The chain combines TRBV9 with TRBJ1-2, with 8 bases fitting TRBD1. Germline V CDR1 and CDR2: SGDLS, YYNGEE. This CDR3 has 14 residues. With V trimmed by 4 bases and J by 7 bases, 9 bases remained unmatched.

The CDR3 reads CAISVHRGETGELFF. CDR3 nucleotide sequence: TGTGCCATCAGTGTTCACAGGGGAGAAACCGGGGAGCTGTTTTTT. This chain uses TRBV10-3 with TRBJ2-2; 7 positions match TRBD1. There are 15 residues in the CDR3. CDR1 and CDR2 from the germline V gene are ENHRY and SYGVKD. V was clipped by 4 bases and J by 5 bases; unmatched bases: 7.

The CDR3 loop reads CASSSGSHEQYF. The CDR3 bases are TGTGCCAGCAGTTCTGGGTCGCACGAGCAGTACTTC. V usage is TRBV27 and J usage is TRBJ2-7; D is unclear. Per germline, CDR1 MNHEY and CDR2 SMNVEV (reference sequence). There are 12 residues in the CDR3. V dropped 4 bases and J dropped 5 bases, with 9 bases sitting between them.

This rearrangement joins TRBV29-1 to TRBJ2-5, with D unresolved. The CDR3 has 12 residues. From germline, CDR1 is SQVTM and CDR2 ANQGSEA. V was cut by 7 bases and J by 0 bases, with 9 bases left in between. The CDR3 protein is CSGAGHQETQYF. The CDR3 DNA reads TGCAGCGGAGCTGGCCACCAAGAGACCCAGTACTTC.

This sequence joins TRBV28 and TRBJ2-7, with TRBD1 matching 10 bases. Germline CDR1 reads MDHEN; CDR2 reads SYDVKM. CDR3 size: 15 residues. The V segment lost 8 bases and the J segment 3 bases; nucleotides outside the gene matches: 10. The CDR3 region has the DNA TGTGCCAGCCACAAGGGCCGGGACAGGGGCTACGAGCAGTACTTC. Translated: CASHKGRDRGYEQYF.

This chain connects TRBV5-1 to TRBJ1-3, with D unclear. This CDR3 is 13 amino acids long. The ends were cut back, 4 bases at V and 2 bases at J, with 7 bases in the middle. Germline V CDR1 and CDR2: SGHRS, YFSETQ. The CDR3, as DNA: TGCGCCAGCAGCGAGATGCCTGGAAACACCATATATTTT. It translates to CASSEMPGNTIYF.

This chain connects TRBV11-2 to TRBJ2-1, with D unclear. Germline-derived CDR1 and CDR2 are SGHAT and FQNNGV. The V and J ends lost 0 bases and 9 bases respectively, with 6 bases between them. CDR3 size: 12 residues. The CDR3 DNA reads TGTGCCAGCAGCTTAGATTCGGGTGAGCAGTTCTTC. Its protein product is CASSLDSGEQFF.